This T cell receptor beta chain was identified during a study of shared T cell receptors in the human thymus. Germline V lookup: CDR1 SGHNT, CDR2 YENEEA. V shed 3 bases and J 5 bases; nucleotides not matched to a gene: 4. CDR3 length: 14 amino acids. Libraries were prepared by immunoSEQ multiplex PCR; TCRdb keeps only in-frame clonotypes and omits some of them. Among roughly 560,000 clones listed, 78% were seen once. The data were also submitted as part of a second study, on human thymus T cells.

The receptor was derived from a boy under two years old with a congenital heart defect. The chain is built from TRBV11-3 and TRBJ2-7; 10 bases agree with TRBD2. The sample consisted of thymocytes. The CDR3 sequence is CASSFRLAGNEQYF. In nucleotides, the CDR3 is TGTGCCAGCAGCTTTCGACTAGCGGGCAACGAGCAGTACTTC.